The 9 T cell receptor beta chains reported below all come from one sample, sequenced in a study of technical replicates of blood from a few donors. Assay used: immunoSEQ multiplex PCR; TCRdb lists only in-frame clones, some missing. There are 65,000 to 95,000 clones in the sample; about 93% occur only once, and around 0.42% lies in the top ten. Sequenced: T cells isolated from PBMCs. The receptor source for this set is a human donor in good health.

The gene calls are TRBV5-1 and TRBJ1-1; no reliable D call. The CDR3 consists of 13 residues. V was clipped by 0 bases and J by 2 bases, with 5 bases between them. The germline V gene has CDR1 SGHRS and CDR2 YFSETQ. The CDR3 region is CASSLAGNTEAFF. The CDR3 region has the DNA TGCGCCAGCAGCTTGGCCGGTAACACTGAAGCTTTCTTT.

The chain combines TRBV11-2 with TRBJ1-1; TRBD1 is a possible D gene (5 bases). Per germline, CDR1 SGHAT and CDR2 FQNNGV. V was clipped by 2 bases and J by 4 bases, with 14 bases between them. The CDR3 sequence is 15 residues long. The chain's CDR3 is CASSLRGEGITEAFF. DNA of the CDR3: TGTGCCAGCAGCTTACGAGGGGAGGGGATCACTGAAGCTTTCTTT.

V is TRBV2 and J is TRBJ2-3; D not certain. The ends were cut back, 7 bases at V and 2 bases at J, with 7 bases in the middle. Per the germline V gene, CDR1 is SNHLY and CDR2 is FYNNEI. CDR3 size: 12 residues. The CDR3 protein is CASISTTDTQYF. Here the CDR3 DNA reads TGTGCCAGCATAAGCACCACAGATACGCAGTATTTT.

This clone was counted once. The J gene is TRBJ2-4, the V gene TRBV9; 7 bases are shared with TRBD1. Germline V gives CDR1 SGDLS, CDR2 YYNGEE. The CDR3 contains 16 residues. V gave up 0 bases and J gave up 6 bases; unmatched junction bases: 9. The DNA of the CDR3 is TGTGCCAGCAGCGTAGACCCCGGGACAGAGCTAAACATTCAGTACTTC. Translated, it gives CASSVDPGTELNIQYF. Looking up the rest from reference TRBV9 and TRBJ2-4 gives the full variable domain: DSGVTQTPKHLITATGQRVTLRCSPRSGDLSVYWYQQSLDQGLQFLIQYYNGEERAKGNILERFSAQQFPDLHSELNLSSLELGDSALYFCASSVDPGTELNIQYFGAGTRLSVL.

The V and J genes are TRBV30 and TRBJ2-7; TRBD1 matches at 11 bases. Germline V gene data show CDR1 as GTSNPN and CDR2 as SVGIG (reference sequence). The CDR3 extends over 13 amino acids. The CDR3 DNA is TGTGCTAGTGCGCCGGGACAGGGGGTCGAGCAGTACTTC. It encodes CASAPGQGVEQYF. Together with reference TRBV30 and TRBJ2-7, the CDR3 gives the full variable domain: SQTIHQWPATLVQPVGSPLSLECTVEGTSNPNLYWYRQAAGRGLQLLFYSVGIGQISSEVPQNLSASRPQDRQFILSSKKLLLSDSGFYLCASAPGQGVEQYFGPGTRLTVT.

The rearrangement joins TRBV27 to TRBJ2-7, with 8 nucleotides matching TRBD1. The CDR3 sequence is 15 residues long. Germline V gene data show CDR1 as MNHEY and CDR2 as SMNVEV (reference sequence). The trim removed 5 bases at V and 0 bases at J, leaving 6 bases unmatched. CDR3 loop: CASSPTGGSSYEQYF. The CDR3 DNA reads TGTGCCAGCAGTCCCACAGGGGGTAGCTCCTACGAGCAGTACTTC.

The chain carries TRBV27 and TRBJ2-3, with D maybe TRBD2 (7 bases). Between the trimmed V and J ends, which lost 8 bases and 1 base, there was a span of 19 bases. The CDR3 is made up of 16 amino acids. Germline values: CDR1 MNHEY, CDR2 SMNVEV (reference sequence). The CDR3 here is CASSIGGAAGTDTQYF. The CDR3 nucleotides are TGTGCCAGCTCTATTGGGGGGGCGGCGGGCACAGATACGCAGTATTTT.

The chain is built from TRBV18 and TRBJ1-1, with D unresolved. With 6 bases removed from V and 1 base from J, the gap between germline ends came to 12 bases. The germline CDR1 and CDR2 sequences are KGHSH and LQKENI. This CDR3 has 14 amino acids. The CDR3 DNA is TGTGCCAGCTCTCTAATTAGACAGAACACTGAAGCTTTCTTT. As protein: CASSLIRQNTEAFF.

V gene TRBV6-5 combines with J gene TRBJ2-2; no clear D. The V gene's germline CDR1 is MNHEY and CDR2 SVGAGI. V shed 2 bases and J shed 2 bases, with 6 bases lying between them. The CDR3 has 14 residues. For the CDR3, the DNA is TGTGCCAGCAGTTACGTCCATAACACCGGGGAGCTGTTTTTT. Protein sequence: CASSYVHNTGELFF.